This TCR beta chain was sequenced in a study of blood T cells in healthy people across ages. Findings and caveats of the study: Investigators treated diversity estimates from one million T cells as underestimates. Naive CD4+ cells and diversity were both higher in long-lived donors than in aged donors.

Ten milliliters of peripheral blood were drawn from each donor. Isolated per sample were at least 6 million PBMCs. This clonotype has ten or more counts. Antigen unknown. This CDR3 region has 15 residues. J was trimmed by 5 bases and V by 4 bases; bases with no gene match: 7. The V gene's germline CDR1 is SGHRS and CDR2 YFSETQ. Together with a sample-barcoded 5' primer, a J-beta primer mix was included in a second PCR lasting roughly 7 to 11 cycles. In TCRdb, the 5' RACE reads were re-called with MiXCR into one record per CDR3 protein. Among more than 800,000 distinct CDR3 sequences listed, 29% were seen once.

The sequencing input was blood. The genes are TRBV5-1 and TRBJ2-7; TRBD1 aligns across 12 bases. This TCR was sampled from a woman of 80 years or more in good health. The CDR3, as DNA: TGCGCCAGCAGCCTATTGGGACAGGGGGCTCACGAGCAGTACTTC. The encoded protein is CASSLLGQGAHEQYF.